The clone carrying this T cell receptor (beta chain) turned up a few times. Its target is not known. Peripheral blood samples and lesional scalp punch biopsies were obtained from alopecia areata patients. This sample is drawn from a study of CD8+ T cells in alopecia areata. Extraction of RNA preceded its reverse transcription into cDNA, which served as the sequencing template. Measured with immunoSEQ multiplex PCR; TCRdb has only the in-frame clones, and not every one. This sample has tens of thousands of clones, with roughly 51% found just once. The CDR3 length is 14 residues. V dropped 7 bases and J dropped 3; count of bases not matched to a gene: 7. CDR1 and CDR2 (germline): LNHDA, SQIVND (reference sequence). Study outcomes and limitations: Especially in alopecia totalis/universalis, lesional scalp showed greater clonality than normal scalp did.

Sequencing used NKG2D-high CD8+ T cells sorted from blood. The sequence came from a human donor with alopecia areata. V gene TRBV19 combines with J gene TRBJ2-7, with 9 bases identical to TRBD1. The CDR3 nucleotides are TGTGCCAGTACCCCCGGACAGGGGAACTACGAGCAGTACTTC. Residues: CASTPGQGNYEQYF.